Presented here are 15 T cell receptor beta chains from one specimen sequenced in a study of blood T cell repertoires in COVID-19. The method was immunoSEQ multiplex PCR; TCRdb's version includes in-frame clones alone and lacks a portion of them. Altogether a few hundred thousand clones are present, approximately 82% being singletons, with the ten largest covering 1.5% to 2%. Source material: peripheral blood. The source is a man aged 25-45 years who had recovered from COVID-19.

The V gene is TRBV10-3, the J gene TRBJ2-3; D uncertain. There are 15 residues in the CDR3. Between the trimmed V and J ends, which lost 0 bases and 2 bases, there was a span of 9 bases. Germline-derived CDR1 and CDR2 are ENHRY and SYGVKD. This CDR3 is CAISESNGATDTQYF. The CDR3 DNA reads TGTGCCATCAGTGAGTCGAACGGTGCCACAGATACGCAGTATTTT.

This rearrangement joins TRBV6-5 to TRBJ2-5; 10 positions agree with TRBD2. The V gene end was trimmed by 8 bases and the J gene end by 3 bases; junction bases not matched to a gene: 6. Germline lookup yields CDR1 MNHEY and CDR2 SVGAGI. This CDR3 spans 14 amino acids. CDR3 protein: CASGGSGGEETQYF. The CDR3 DNA sequence: TGTGCCAGCGGGGGCAGCGGGGGGGAAGAGACCCAGTACTTC.

The chain employs TRBV9 and TRBJ2-3, with D perhaps TRBD2 (6 bases). The CDR3 sequence is 15 residues long. The V gene's germline CDR1 is SGDLS and CDR2 YYNGEE. V lost 7 bases, J lost 2 bases, and 17 bases lay in between. For the CDR3, the DNA is TGTGCCAGCTCCCAGGGTTCGGGGGACACAGATACGCAGTATTTT. It specifies CASSQGSGDTDTQYF.

The chain employs TRBV2 and TRBJ1-1; no reliable D call. The CDR3 length is 11 residues. V was cut by 11 bases and J by 1 base, with 8 bases left in between. Germline V gene sequence: CDR1 SNHLY, CDR2 FYNNEI. The CDR3 bases are TGTGCCGGACTCAAGAACACTGAAGCTTTCTTT. It specifies CAGLKNTEAFF.

This clone appeared a few times. The chain carries TRBV6-6 and TRBJ2-7; D not resolved. The CDR3 totals 14 residues. Trimming removed 6 bases at V and 6 bases at J, with 18 bases between. Germline CDR1 MNHNY, CDR2 SVGAGI (reference sequence). The CDR3 bases are TGTGCCAGCAGCCCGTCTATTGATCGGGTCGAGCAGTACGTC. Amino acid sequence: CASSPSIDRVEQYV.

This sequence joins TRBV4-2 and TRBJ2-5, with D unresolved. The germline CDR1 and CDR2 sequences are LGHNA and YNFKEQ. This CDR3 is built from 15 residues. The V end was cut by 1 base, the J end by 0 bases, with 9 bases between. The CDR3 here is CASSQAMSNQETQYF. In DNA, the CDR3 is TGTGCCAGCAGCCAAGCGATGTCTAACCAAGAGACCCAGTACTTC.

DNA of the CDR3: TGTGCCAGCAGCTTAATGAACCGGGACACTAATTCACCCCTCCACTTT. Translation: CASSLMNRDTNSPLHF. This chain links TRBV7-3 with TRBJ1-6; maybe TRBD1 (6 bases). Trimming took off 1 base at V and 6 bases at J, with 13 bases between the two ends. Germline-derived CDR1 and CDR2 are SGHTA and FQGTGA. The CDR3 contains 16 residues.

The genes are TRBV3-1 (or the pseudogene TRBV3-2) and TRBJ2-7; 9 bases line up with TRBD2. J was trimmed by 0 bases and V by 1 base; bases with no gene match: 4. The CDR3 totals 16 residues. Germline CDR1 reads LGHDT; CDR2 reads YNNKEL (reference sequence). CDR3 nucleotides: TGTGCCAGCAGCCAAGTTCCAGCGGGGGGCTCCTACGAGCAGTACTTC. This encodes CASSQVPAGGSYEQYF.

V is TRBV10-3 and J is TRBJ2-2; TRBD2 agrees at 15 bases. After removal of 6 bases from V and 5 bases from J, the junction contained 13 bases not matched to a gene. The CDR3 loop spans 19 amino acids. CDR1 and CDR2 (germline): ENHRY, SYGVKD. The DNA of the CDR3 is TGTGCCATCAGCCCGACCCCGGGACTAGCGGGGGGACGAACCGGGGAGCTGTTTTTT. The encoded protein is CAISPTPGLAGGRTGELFF.

The chain uses TRBV5-1 and TRBJ2-3, with TRBD2 matching over 11 bases. Germline CDR1 reads SGHRS; CDR2 reads YFSETQ. With 4 bases clipped from V and 2 bases from J, the junction kept 9 bases outside the gene matches. This CDR3 has 17 amino acids. CDR3 bases: TGCGCCAGCAGCCCGCTGCCTAGCGGGGGGAACACAGATACGCAGTATTTT. It codes for CASSPLPSGGNTDTQYF.

The chain is built from TRBV7-2 and TRBJ2-1; 8 positions match TRBD1. Germline V lookup: CDR1 SGHTA, CDR2 FQGNSA. With 1 base clipped from V and 6 bases from J, the junction kept 8 bases outside the gene matches. The length of the CDR3 is 16 residues. CDR3 residues: CASSLVRQGAGNEQFF. The CDR3 DNA is TGTGCCAGCAGCTTAGTGCGGCAGGGGGCGGGCAATGAGCAGTTCTTC.

The CDR3 region has the DNA TGTGCCAGCAGGGGGGGCGGGGAGCTGTTTTTT. Its translation is CASRGGGELFF. This chain connects TRBV12-3 or TRBV12-4 to TRBJ2-2, with D perhaps TRBD2 (6 bases). This CDR3 is 11 amino acids long. The V and J ends lost 6 bases and 7 bases respectively, with 6 bases between them.

This clone was detected only once. The gene calls are TRBV10-3 and TRBJ1-3; D remains unclear. Germline CDR1 is ENHRY and CDR2 is SYGVKD. CDR3 size: 13 residues. Trimming stripped 10 bases from V and 0 bases from J, with 10 bases between. The CDR3 DNA sequence: TGTGCCACTAGTTCGAGCTCTGGAAACACCATATATTTT. Protein sequence: CATSSSSGNTIYF.

CDR3 loop: CASSLGQGGNTIYF. CDR3 sequence (DNA): TGTGCCAGCAGCTTAGGTCAGGGCGGAAACACCATATATTTT. The gene calls are TRBV13 and TRBJ1-3, with D tentatively TRBD1 (5 bases). V lost 0 bases, J lost 4 bases, and 7 bases lay in between. The CDR3 loop spans 14 amino acids. In germline, CDR1 is PRHDT, CDR2 FYEKMQ (reference sequence).

The V call is TRBV18, the J call TRBJ2-7; TRBD2 matches 7 bases. Trimming cost V 3 bases and J 2 bases; bases outside gene matches: 4. Looked up from germline, CDR1 is KGHSH and CDR2 is LQKENI. The CDR3 runs to 14 residues. The CDR3 coding sequence is TGTGCCAGCTCACCCGGGACTACGGCCTACGAGCAGTACGTC. Its protein is CASSPGTTAYEQYV.